This TCR beta chain was recovered during a study of blood T cell repertoires in COVID-19. Turning to the study itself: Whether acute or convalescent, the COVID-19 samples came from the United States, Italy and Spain. Sources were T cells, B-cell-depleted T cells, or PBMCs; the material itself was cDNA or gDNA.

Profiling relied on immunoSEQ multiplex PCR, and the TCRdb table lists in-frame clones only, not all of them. The data contain 200,000 to 250,000 clones, 88% of them singletons. The germline V gene encodes CDR1 MNHEY and CDR2 SVGAGI. There are 14 residues in the CDR3. Trimming stripped 0 bases from V and 5 bases from J, with 10 bases between. This receptor was identified in a woman aged 25 to 45 who had recovered from COVID-19. What was sequenced was PBMCs or T cells enriched from blood (not recorded which). This sequence joins TRBV6-5 and TRBJ2-5; a weak D match, TRBD1 (6 bases). CDR3 in DNA: TGTGCCAGCAGTTACTCAGGGGGATGGGAGACCCAGTACTTC. It encodes CASSYSGGWETQYF.